The clone carrying this T cell receptor beta chain appeared a few times. Its matching antigen is unknown. The donors were part of the roughly 120-subject validation cohort, which stood apart from the roughly 670-subject first cohort. The source of the sample is a study of cytomegalovirus exposure and HLA in healthy donors. Findings of the study overall: Many donors shared some public TCRs, even though most TCR sequences were rare. In a later analysis, first-cohort TCR clusters were found to tend to co-occur in the 95 to 150 validation repertoires. Reports credit the classifier with highly specific, highly sensitive diagnosis of cytomegalovirus status.

Per the germline V gene, CDR1 is GTSNPN and CDR2 is SVGIG (reference sequence). The V end was cut by 0 bases, the J end by 4 bases, with 12 bases between. This CDR3 spans 14 amino acids. Clones were sequenced by immunoSEQ multiplex PCR, and TCRdb holds only the in-frame ones, with some missing. The profile shows 220,000 or so clones, about 90% of them singletons. The rearrangement uses TRBV30 and TRBJ1-1, with D perhaps TRBD1 (5 bases). This sequence was found in a woman aged 18-29 years in good health and CMV-seronegative. Sequencing was carried out using PBMCs. CDR3 DNA sequence: TGTGCCTGGAGTGTACGGCGGGGCGGCACTGAAGCTTTCTTT. Its protein product is CAWSVRRGGTEAFF.